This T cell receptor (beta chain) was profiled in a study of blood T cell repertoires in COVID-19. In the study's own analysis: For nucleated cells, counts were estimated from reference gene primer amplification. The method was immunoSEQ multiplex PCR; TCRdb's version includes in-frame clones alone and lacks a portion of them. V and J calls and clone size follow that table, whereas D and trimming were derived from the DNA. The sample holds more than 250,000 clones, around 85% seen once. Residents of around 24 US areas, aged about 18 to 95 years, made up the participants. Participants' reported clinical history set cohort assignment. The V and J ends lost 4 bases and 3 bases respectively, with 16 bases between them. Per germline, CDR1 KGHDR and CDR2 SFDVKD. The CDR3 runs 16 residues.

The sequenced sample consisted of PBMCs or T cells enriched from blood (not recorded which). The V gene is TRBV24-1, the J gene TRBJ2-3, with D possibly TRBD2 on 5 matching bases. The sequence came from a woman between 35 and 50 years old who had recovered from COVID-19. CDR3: CATSDPQRPGTDTQYF. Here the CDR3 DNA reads TGTGCCACCAGTGACCCCCAGCGGCCGGGGACAGATACGCAGTATTTT.